What follows is one T cell receptor beta chain and its context. The data derive from a study of blood T cell repertoires in COVID-19. Across the whole study: The origin of the acute and convalescent COVID-19 samples was the United States, Italy and Spain. Sources were T cells, B-cell-depleted T cells, or PBMCs; the material itself was cDNA or gDNA.

Authors' data handling: The assay estimated nucleated cells by amplifying reference gene primers. Sequencing was performed with immunoSEQ multiplex PCR; in TCRdb, only in-frame clones are kept and a portion is missing. For V, J and clone size, that table is used; D and trimming come from the DNA. The sample has fewer than 180,000 clones; about nine tenths are singletons. Trimming shortened V by 5 bases and J by 0 bases, and 14 bases separated the two germline ends. This CDR3 is built from 16 residues. Germline V gene sequence: CDR1 SGHVS, CDR2 FQNEAQ. The sequenced sample consisted of peripheral blood. The chain carries TRBV7-8 and TRBJ1-3; no definite D call. This clonotype was obtained from a woman aged 55 to 70 with active or convalescent COVID-19. CDR3 bases: TGTGCCAGCAGCCAGGTGTCCGGGAGCTCTGGAAACACCATATATTTT. Translated, it gives CASSQVSGSSGNTIYF.